Here is one T cell receptor (beta chain) with its context. Its target antigen remains unknown. Nothing much larger sits one base from this clone, and base qualities are not available. This specimen comes from a study of PD-1 blockade in mismatch repair-deficient tumors (dated by TCRdb to the late 2010s). In terms of the full investigation: The trial enrolled just over 85 consecutive patients with approximately twelve mismatch repair-deficient cancer types between late 2013 and late 2016, all previously treated and progressing. Tumor-associated T cell clones in the peripheral blood of patients responding to PD-1 blockade were tracked using deep sequencing of TCR CDR3 regions. Here is what the overall study found, with its caveats: After pembrolizumab, tumor-resident clones, which were often undetectable in blood before treatment, expanded rapidly and then contracted, generally ahead of radiologic responses.

Mismatch repair deficiency was established in every enrolled patient by polymerase chain reaction or immunohistochemistry. A few patients who responded to pembrolizumab therapy underwent TCR sequencing. The phase II trial prospectively tested pembrolizumab PD-1 blockade in advanced mismatch repair-deficient cancers regardless of tissue of origin. Serial peripheral blood T cell samples were collected before and at multiple times after starting PD-1 blockade. Blood sampling times were expressed in weeks after the first pembrolizumab dose. The germline V gene specifies MNHNS as CDR1 and SASEGT as CDR2. A distance of 7 bases separates the germline ends of V and J, which lose 10 bases and 7 bases respectively. From the cysteine through the phenylalanine, the CDR3 covers 10 amino acids. Of all the DNA, just the CDR3 is kept, 30 bases in frame from base 1. The receptor library was made with the immunoSEQ multiplex PCR assay. TCRdb stores this immuneACCESS table with in-frame sequences only. Part of the clones is absent; in the studies checked, under half of the shortfall reflects unresolved V genes, and no reason is known for the rest. The sample table contains around 100,000 clones; only one count was recorded for over 65% of them. The ten largest clones add up to about 6.3% of the sample.

The specimen comprised peripheral blood, sampled less than 37 weeks after starting pembrolizumab. This TCR was sampled from an adult with mismatch repair-deficient cancer. Recombination linked TRBV6-1 to TRBJ1-4; the D gene is not confidently resolved. The bases are TGTGCCACCGCCGGTGAAAAACTGTTTTTT. Its protein product is CATAGEKLFF.